A single TCR beta chain is shown here with its context. This sample is part of a study of CD8 T cells in Susac syndrome. About 0.5 to 1 ug RNA was reverse transcribed with random hexamers. Each CDR3 protein gets one entry after TCRdb re-called the immunoSEQ multiplex PCR reads with MiXCR. The data contain about 120,000 distinct CDR3 sequences, over 90% of them seen just once; the ten biggest clones take up 0.12% to 0.15%. The CDR3 has 13 residues. Per germline, CDR1 LNHDA and CDR2 SQIVND (reference sequence). V shed 4 bases and J shed 7 bases, with 10 bases lying between them. Input material: CD4+ T cells from PBMCs. The genes are TRBV19 and TRBJ2-2; D is uncertain. The clonotype comes from a human donor with Susac syndrome. DNA of the CDR3: TGTGCCAGTAGTAACCAGGTTGACGGGGAGCTGTTTTTT. Translation: CASSNQVDGELFF.